Sequencing of this TCR beta chain was carried out in a study of blood T cell repertoires in COVID-19. Study details: T cells, B-cell-depleted T cells, or PBMCs supplied cDNA or gDNA.

The CDR3 loop spans 14 amino acids. Trimming stripped 2 bases from V and 2 bases from J, with 9 bases between. The germline gives CDR1 MGHRA, CDR2 YSYEKL. Assay: immunoSEQ multiplex PCR; the TCRdb copy retains only in-frame clones and omits some. The sample lists approximately 170,000 clones, about 86% seen once, with approximately 3.3% in the top ten. This clonotype was sampled from a man younger than 35 with active or convalescent COVID-19. Source material: peripheral blood. This chain links TRBV4-1 with TRBJ1-2; D is unclear. Here the CDR3 reads CASSQSVMNYGYTF. DNA of the CDR3: TGCGCCAGCAGCCAATCTGTAATGAACTATGGCTACACCTTC.